This TCR beta chain originates from a study of T-cell reconstitution after alpha-beta-depleted transplantation in children. Whole-study findings and limits: Most T-cell counts and diversity one year after the transplant came from T cells that were newly produced. Some patients' high day-60 TCRbeta diversity was attributed to recipient cells surviving conditioning. In patients about two months after transplant, alpha-beta T cells reportedly arose from several hundred expanded graft clones.

This clonotype showed up many times. Its antigen is unknown. Unique molecular identifiers were incorporated when the TCRbeta library was constructed. Using its own MiXCR run on the PCR reads, TCRdb lists one record per CDR3 protein. The data hold about 140,000 distinct CDR3 sequences, with 8.8% observed a single time. The CDR3 has 14 amino acids. V lost 1 base and J lost 4, with 11 bases in between. Germline values: CDR1 DFQATT, CDR2 SNEGSKA (reference sequence). The input for sequencing was PBMCs, mostly from graft donor cells, taken 180 days after TCRalphabeta/CD19-depleted stem cell transplant. V and J are TRBV20-1 and TRBJ1-5; no reliable D call. The sequence was obtained from a female patient between 2 and 10 years old who had a stem cell transplant for congenital amegakaryocytic thrombocytopenia, so the T cells may come from the graft donor. The CDR3 coding sequence is TGCAGTGCTAGAGTCGCGACACTTAATCAGCCCCAGCATTTT. Translation gives CSARVATLNQPQHF.